These T cell receptor beta chains were read from a single sample in a study of cytomegalovirus exposure and HLA in healthy donors. Libraries were prepared by immunoSEQ multiplex PCR; TCRdb keeps only in-frame clonotypes and omits some of them. The sample lists 85,000 to 130,000 clones; about 88% were seen once. The sample taken for sequencing was PBMCs. These receptors originate from a woman aged 18-30 years in good health and CMV-seropositive. The CDR3 runs from the conserved cysteine through the conserved F or W. A D gene is named only where the DNA matches it firmly.

>14|TRBD1|TRBJ1-6|TRBV6-4
TGTGCCAGCAGTTCGGGACAGGGAAATTCACCCCTCCACTTT
CASSSGQGNSPLHF
>12|-|TRBJ2-1|TRBV21-1
TGTGCCAGCAGCAAGACAGGGTTTGAGCAGTTCTTC
CASSKTGFEQFF
>14|TRBD2|TRBJ2-3|TRBV7-2
TGTGCCAGCAGCTCGGGGGGGCTCACAGATACGCAGTATTTT
CASSSGGLTDTQYF
>16|-|TRBJ1-4|TRBV5-1
TGCGCCAGCAACATGATACCAGGGGCAACTAATGAAAAACTGTTTTTT
CASNMIPGATNEKLFF
>14|-|TRBJ1-1|TRBV29-1
TGCAGCGCCCCAAAGGAGACTGGGAACACTGAAGCTTTCTTT
CSAPKETGNTEAFF
>12|-|TRBJ2-7|TRBV5-5
TGTGCCAGCAGCTTGGCCGGGTCGATGCGGTACTTC
CASSLAGSMRYF
>13|TRBD1|TRBJ2-2|TRBV11-2
TGTGCCAGCACCCCATCAGGGGGCGGGGAGCTGTTTTTT
CASTPSGGGELFF
>16|-|TRBJ1-6|TRBV7-9
TGTGCCAGCAGCACAGACCCCCGGGACATTAATTCACCCCTCCACTTT
CASSTDPRDINSPLHF
>15|TRBD2|TRBJ2-3|TRBV5-6
TGTGCCAGCAGCTATGGACTAGCGGGGGCAGATACGCAGTATTTT
CASSYGLAGADTQYF
>13|-|TRBJ1-1|TRBV7-2
TGTGCCAGCAGCTTATTCGTGAACACTGAAGCTTTCTTT
CASSLFVNTEAFF
>14|TRBD1|TRBJ1-2|TRBV7-9
TGTGCCAGCAGCTTGCGAACAGGGGATCCAGGCTACACCTTC
CASSLRTGDPGYTF
>13|-|TRBJ2-5|TRBV10-1
TGCGCCCCCCGAAGACTGCGACAAGAGACCCAGTACTTC
CAPRRLRQETQYF
>17|TRBD2|TRBJ2-3|TRBV7-2
TGTGCCAGCAGCTTAGACGCGCGGGGGAGCCGCACAGATACGCAGTATTTT
CASSLDARGSRTDTQYF
>13|-|TRBJ1-2|TRBV11-3
TGTGCCAGCAGCTTAGTGGGCGACTATGGCTACACCTTC
CASSLVGDYGYTF
>14|-|TRBJ1-2|TRBV19
TGTGCCAGTAGTATCGCAGGGGAGAGCTATGGCTACACCTTC
CASSIAGESYGYTF
>13|-|TRBJ1-6|TRBV5-6
TGTGCCAGCAGCTTGGTTCAGAATTCACCCCTCCACTTT
CASSLVQNSPLHF
>14|TRBD1|TRBJ2-6|TRBV2
TGTGGGACAGGGGATTTCTCTGGGGCCAACGTCCTGACTTTC
CGTGDFSGANVLTF